This T cell receptor beta chain comes out of a study of blood T cell repertoires in COVID-19. Participants came from about two dozen US areas, aged about 18 to 89 years. This CDR3 has 13 residues. Germline V gene lookup returns CDR1 MNHEY and CDR2 SMNVEV (reference sequence). Trimming removed 6 bases at V and 7 bases at J, with 15 bases between. TCRdb's copy holds only in-frame clones and misses some; the assay was immunoSEQ multiplex PCR. The sample includes a few hundred thousand clones, about 87% of them seen just once. The sequence derives from a middle-aged man in a cohort exposed to, infected with or recovered from COVID-19 (not recorded which). Sequencing used PBMCs or T cells enriched from blood (not recorded which). This chain joins TRBV27 and TRBJ1-1; the D is unclear. CDR3 bases: TGTGCCAGCAGGGGAGAGGTCCTGGGTGAAGCTTTCTTT. Protein product: CASRGEVLGEAFF.